This T cell receptor (beta chain) was identified in a study of cytomegalovirus exposure and HLA in healthy donors. The CDR3 is 14 residues long. The V and J ends lost 4 bases and 6 bases respectively, with 17 bases between them. The germline gives CDR1 SGHDT, CDR2 YYEEEE. This PCR relied on a set of 60 Vbeta primers and 13 Jbeta primers. TCRdb's copy holds only in-frame clones and misses some; the assay was immunoSEQ multiplex PCR. The sample shows about 270,000 clones, under 80% of them seen only once. The source of this sequence is a female donor in good health and CMV-seronegative. The material sequenced was PBMCs. The genes are TRBV5-6 and TRBJ2-7; TRBD1 might be the D (6 bases). For the CDR3, the DNA is TGTGCCAGCAGCCTGGTCGGGGACATGTCCGAGCAGTACTTC. Its protein product is CASSLVGDMSEQYF.